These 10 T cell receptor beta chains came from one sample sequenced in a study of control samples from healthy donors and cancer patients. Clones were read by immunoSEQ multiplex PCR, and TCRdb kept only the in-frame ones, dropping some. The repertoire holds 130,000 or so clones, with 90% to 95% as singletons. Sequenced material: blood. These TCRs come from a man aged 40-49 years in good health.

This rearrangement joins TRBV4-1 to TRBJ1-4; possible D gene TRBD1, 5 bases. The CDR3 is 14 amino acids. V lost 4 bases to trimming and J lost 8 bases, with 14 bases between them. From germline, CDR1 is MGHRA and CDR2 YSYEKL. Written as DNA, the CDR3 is TGCGCCAGCAGCCTCACCAGGTGGGGCGAAAAACTGTTTTTT. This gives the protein CASSLTRWGEKLFF.

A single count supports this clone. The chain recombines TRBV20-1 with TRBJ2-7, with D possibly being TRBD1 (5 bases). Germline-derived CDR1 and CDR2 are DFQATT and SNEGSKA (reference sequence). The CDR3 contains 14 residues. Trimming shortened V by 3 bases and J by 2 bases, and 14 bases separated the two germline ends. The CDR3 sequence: CSASKGTRAYEQYF. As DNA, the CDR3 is TGCAGTGCTAGTAAAGGTACCAGGGCCTACGAGCAGTACTTC.

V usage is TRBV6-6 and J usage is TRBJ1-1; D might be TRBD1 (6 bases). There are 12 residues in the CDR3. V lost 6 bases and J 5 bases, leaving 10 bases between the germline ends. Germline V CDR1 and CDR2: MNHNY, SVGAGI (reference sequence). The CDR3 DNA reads TGTGCCAGCAGACACGACAGGACTGAAGCTTTCTTT. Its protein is CASRHDRTEAFF.

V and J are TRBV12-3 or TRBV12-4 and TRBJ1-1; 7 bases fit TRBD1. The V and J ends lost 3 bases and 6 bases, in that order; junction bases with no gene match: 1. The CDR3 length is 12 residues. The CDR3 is CASSFGTAEAFF. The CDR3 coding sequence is TGTGCCAGCAGTTTTGGGACAGCTGAAGCTTTCTTT.

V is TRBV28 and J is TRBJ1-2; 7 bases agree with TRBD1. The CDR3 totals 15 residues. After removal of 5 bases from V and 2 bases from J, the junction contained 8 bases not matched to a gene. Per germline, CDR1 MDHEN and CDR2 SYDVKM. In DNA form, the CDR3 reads TGTGCCAGCAGTCCGCCTCCGGGACAGAACTATGGCTACACCTTC. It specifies CASSPPPGQNYGYTF.

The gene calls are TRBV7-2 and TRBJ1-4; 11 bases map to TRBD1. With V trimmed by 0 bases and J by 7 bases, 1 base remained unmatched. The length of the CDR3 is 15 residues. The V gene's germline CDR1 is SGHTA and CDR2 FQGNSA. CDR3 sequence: CASSLAGTGGEKLFF. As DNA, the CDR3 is TGTGCCAGCAGCTTAGCCGGGACAGGGGGTGAAAAACTGTTTTTT. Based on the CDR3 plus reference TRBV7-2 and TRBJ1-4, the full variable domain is GAGVSQSPSNKVTEKGKDVELRCDPISGHTALYWYRQSLGQGLEFLIYFQGNSAPDKSGLPSDRFSAERTGGSVSTLTIQRTQQEDSAVYLCASSLAGTGGEKLFFGSGTQLSVL.

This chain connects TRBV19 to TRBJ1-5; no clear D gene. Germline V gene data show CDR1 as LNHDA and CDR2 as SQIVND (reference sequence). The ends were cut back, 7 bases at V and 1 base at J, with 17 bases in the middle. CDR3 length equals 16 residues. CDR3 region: CASTTPDKISNQPQHF. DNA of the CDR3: TGTGCCAGTACCACCCCCGACAAGATAAGCAATCAGCCCCAGCATTTT.

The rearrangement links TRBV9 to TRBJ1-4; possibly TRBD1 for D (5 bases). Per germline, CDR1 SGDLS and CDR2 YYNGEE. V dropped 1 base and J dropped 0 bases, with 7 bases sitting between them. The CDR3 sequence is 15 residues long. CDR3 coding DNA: TGTGCCAGCAGCGTAACAGGCGCAACTAATGAAAAACTGTTTTTT. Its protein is CASSVTGATNEKLFF.

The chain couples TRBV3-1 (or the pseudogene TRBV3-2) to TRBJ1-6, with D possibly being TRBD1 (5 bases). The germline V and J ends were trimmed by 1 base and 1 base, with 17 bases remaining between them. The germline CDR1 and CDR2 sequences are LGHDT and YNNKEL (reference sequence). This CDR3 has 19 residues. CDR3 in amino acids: CASSQALGTWWSYNSPLHF. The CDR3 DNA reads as TGTGCCAGCAGCCAAGCATTGGGGACCTGGTGGTCCTATAATTCACCCCTCCACTTT.

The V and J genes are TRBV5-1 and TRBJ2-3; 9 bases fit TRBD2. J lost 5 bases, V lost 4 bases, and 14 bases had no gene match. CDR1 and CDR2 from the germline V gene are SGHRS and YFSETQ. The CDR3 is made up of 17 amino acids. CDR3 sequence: CASSVQSRGGGGDTQYF. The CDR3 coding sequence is TGCGCCAGCAGCGTTCAGAGTCGCGGCGGGGGGGGAGATACGCAGTATTTT.